Listed below are T cell receptor beta chains from one sample, sequenced in a study of cytomegalovirus exposure and HLA in healthy donors. This table comes from immunoSEQ multiplex PCR, and its TCRdb copy is limited to in-frame clones, with some not included. The data contain about 180,000 clones, roughly four fifths of them singletons. The sample comprised PBMCs. The receptors derive from a woman aged 25 to 45 in good health and CMV-seronegative. Each CDR3 is given with its conserved first and last residue. The D gene is left open where the match is weak. Only some rows state a clone size, as once, few, many or a class for expanded clones.

V gene: TRBV10-2; J gene: TRBJ2-7; clone size: few; D gene: -; CDR3 DNA: TGCGCCAGCAGTGAGACTGTGGGACTCTTGGGCTACGAGCAGTACTTC; CDR3 protein: CASSETVGLLGYEQYF
V gene: TRBV12-5; J gene: TRBJ2-7; clone size: once; D gene: TRBD1; CDR3 DNA: TGTGCTAGTGGTTTGATTACCGGGACAGGGGGCTTTTACGAGCAGTACTTC; CDR3 protein: CASGLITGTGGFYEQYF
V gene: TRBV4-1; J gene: TRBJ1-4; clone size: -; D gene: TRBD1; CDR3 DNA: TGCGCCAGCAGCCAACACACCTCCCCGACAGGGGATCACGAAAAACTGTTTTTT; CDR3 protein: CASSQHTSPTGDHEKLFF
V gene: TRBV5-3; J gene: TRBJ2-7; clone size: few; D gene: -; CDR3 DNA: TGTGCCAGAAGCTTGGCCGGGACAAGTGGTTACGAGCAGTACTTC; CDR3 protein: CARSLAGTSGYEQYF
V gene: TRBV28; J gene: TRBJ1-4; clone size: -; D gene: TRBD1; CDR3 DNA: TGTGCCAGCAGTTTGCCGGGACAGGGACATAATGAAAAACTGTTTTTT; CDR3 protein: CASSLPGQGHNEKLFF
V gene: TRBV6-5; J gene: TRBJ2-3; clone size: -; D gene: TRBD2; CDR3 DNA: TGTGCCAGCAGTTCATCTAGCGGGGGGGGCGCAGATACGCAGTATTTT; CDR3 protein: CASSSSSGGGADTQYF
V gene: TRBV9; J gene: TRBJ2-1; clone size: -; D gene: -; CDR3 DNA: TGTGCCAGCAGCCCCCCCGACACCTACAATGAGCAGTTCTTC; CDR3 protein: CASSPPDTYNEQFF
V gene: TRBV5-6; J gene: TRBJ2-7; clone size: -; D gene: TRBD2; CDR3 DNA: TGTGCCAGCAGCAGGCGGGGGGCCTCCTACGAGCAGTACTTC; CDR3 protein: CASSRRGASYEQYF
V gene: TRBV29-1; J gene: TRBJ2-3; clone size: -; D gene: TRBD1; CDR3 DNA: TGCAGCGCAAACCGGGACAGGGGTTTCAGTACGCAGTATTTT; CDR3 protein: CSANRDRGFSTQYF
V gene: TRBV10-3; J gene: TRBJ2-5; clone size: -; D gene: -; CDR3 DNA: TGTGCCATCAGTGCCGATTGGGTCCGGCGGGGAGAGACCCAGTACTTC; CDR3 protein: CAISADWVRRGETQYF
V gene: TRBV21-1; J gene: TRBJ2-4; clone size: few; D gene: -; CDR3 DNA: TGTGCCAGCACCCCCCAAGTAGGGGTGACCAAAAACAGTCAGTACTTC; CDR3 protein: CASTPQVGVTKNSQYF
V gene: TRBV7-9; J gene: TRBJ1-3; clone size: -; D gene: -; CDR3 DNA: TGTTCCAGCAGCTTACGGGGTACGACTGGAAACACCATATATTTT; CDR3 protein: CSSSLRGTTGNTIYF
V gene: TRBV27; J gene: TRBJ2-7; clone size: -; D gene: -; CDR3 DNA: TGTGCCAGCAGTTTTTCAGGTTACTCCTACGAGCAGTACTTC; CDR3 protein: CASSFSGYSYEQYF
V gene: TRBV6-5; J gene: TRBJ1-5; clone size: -; D gene: -; CDR3 DNA: TGTGCCAGCAGTTACGACACGACATCTCATCAGCCCCAGCATTTT; CDR3 protein: CASSYDTTSHQPQHF
V gene: TRBV4-3; J gene: TRBJ2-7; clone size: few; D gene: TRBD1; CDR3 DNA: TGCGCCAGCAGCCAAGGACAGGGGGCCTACGAGCAGTACTTC; CDR3 protein: CASSQGQGAYEQYF
V gene: TRBV21-1; J gene: TRBJ1-2; clone size: -; D gene: -; CDR3 DNA: TGTGCCAGCAGCAAAGATAAGGGGTGGCTGGGTGGCTACACCTTC; CDR3 protein: CASSKDKGWLGGYTF
V gene: TRBV7-2; J gene: TRBJ2-7; clone size: -; D gene: -; CDR3 DNA: TGTGCCAGCAGCTTAGGGGGGGTAACCTACGAGCAGTACTTC; CDR3 protein: CASSLGGVTYEQYF
V gene: TRBV29-1; J gene: TRBJ2-3; clone size: few; D gene: -; CDR3 DNA: TGCAGCGTTGAAGATCGGGGCACAGATACGCAGTATTTT; CDR3 protein: CSVEDRGTDTQYF
V gene: TRBV11-2; J gene: TRBJ2-7; clone size: -; D gene: TRBD1; CDR3 DNA: TGTGCCAGCAGCACAGGGGTGCGCGAGCAGTACTTC; CDR3 protein: CASSTGVREQYF
V gene: TRBV7-9; J gene: TRBJ2-5; clone size: once; D gene: TRBD1; CDR3 DNA: TGTGCCAGCAGCCAGTCTGACAGGGGCGAGACCCAGTACTTC; CDR3 protein: CASSQSDRGETQYF
V gene: TRBV7-8; J gene: TRBJ2-3; clone size: -; D gene: TRBD2; CDR3 DNA: TGTGCCAGCAGCACCTGGGACTATGAAAAGAGCACAGATACGCAGTATTTT; CDR3 protein: CASSTWDYEKSTDTQYF
V gene: TRBV28; J gene: TRBJ2-3; clone size: -; D gene: TRBD1; CDR3 DNA: TGTGCCAGCAGTATGGGACAGGGGGCAGGAGATACGCAGTATTTT; CDR3 protein: CASSMGQGAGDTQYF
V gene: TRBV4-3; J gene: TRBJ2-1; clone size: -; D gene: TRBD2; CDR3 DNA: TGCGCCAGCAGCCCTCGGACTAGCGGGAGATACAATGAGCAGTTCTTC; CDR3 protein: CASSPRTSGRYNEQFF
V gene: TRBV21-1; J gene: TRBJ2-3; clone size: -; D gene: -; CDR3 DNA: TGTGCCAGCAGCAAAGGGACAGGGGAGATGGATACGCAGTATTTT; CDR3 protein: CASSKGTGEMDTQYF
V gene: TRBV11-2; J gene: TRBJ1-2; clone size: -; D gene: -; CDR3 DNA: TGTGCCAGCAGCTTAGATCTTGTTGTTATCTATGGCTACACCTTC; CDR3 protein: CASSLDLVVIYGYTF
V gene: TRBV4-3; J gene: TRBJ1-4; clone size: few; D gene: -; CDR3 DNA: TGCGCCAGCAGCGAACAGGGTTTCGTAAATGAAAAACTGTTTTTT; CDR3 protein: CASSEQGFVNEKLFF
V gene: TRBV5-1; J gene: TRBJ1-6; clone size: -; D gene: -; CDR3 DNA: TGCGCCTGGCCGGGACACGTCGTGTTGAGTTCACCCCTCCACTTT; CDR3 protein: CAWPGHVVLSSPLHF